The entry below gives a single T cell receptor beta chain sequence along with its context. The sample belongs to a study of blood T cell repertoires in COVID-19. Repertoires were generated with immunoSEQ multiplex PCR, while TCRdb's copy carries only in-frame clones and drops some. The top ten hold 8% to 13% of the sample, which has approximately 80,000 clones, roughly four fifths seen once. V was trimmed by 1 base and J by 6 bases, leaving 17 bases between them. CDR3 length: 16 amino acids. The germline CDR1 and CDR2 sequences are SGHDT and YYEEEE. Material for sequencing was peripheral blood. This clonotype originated in a man in his 60s with acute or convalescent COVID-19. The rearrangement uses TRBV5-6 and TRBJ2-1; tentative D call: TRBD2 (6 bases). The CDR3 DNA is TGTGCCAGCAGCTTGTCGACTAGTCCGGAAGTCAATGAGCAGTTCTTC. It is translated as CASSLSTSPEVNEQFF.